The rows below give T cell receptor beta chains drawn from one sample of a study of blood T cell repertoires in COVID-19. Method: immunoSEQ multiplex PCR; TCRdb's copy keeps in-frame clones and lacks some. The sample lists some 150,000 clones; approximately 80% were seen once. Sequenced input: PBMCs or T cells enriched from blood (not recorded which). The receptors shown here come from a man aged 45 to 65 who had recovered from COVID-19. Each CDR3 is given with its conserved first and last residue. The order of the fields is clone size, V gene, D gene, J gene, CDR3 protein, CDR3 DNA. A D gene is named only where the DNA matches it firmly. Not every row has a clone size; where given, it reads once, few, many or a size class.

abundance: -
v_gene: TRBV18
d_gene: TRBD1
j_gene: TRBJ2-3
CDR3aa: CASSPTSGTGDTDTQYF
CDR3nt: TGTGCCAGCTCACCGACGTCGGGTACAGGGGACACAGATACGCAGTATTTT

abundance: -
v_gene: TRBV18
d_gene: TRBD2
j_gene: TRBJ2-3
CDR3aa: CASSTNSGGLDTQYF
CDR3nt: TGTGCCAGCTCAACTAATAGCGGGGGGCTGGATACGCAGTATTTT

abundance: -
v_gene: TRBV18
d_gene: TRBD1
j_gene: TRBJ1-1
CDR3aa: CASSRDRGPEAFF
CDR3nt: TGTGCCAGCTCACGGGACAGGGGCCCTGAAGCTTTCTTT

abundance: -
v_gene: TRBV12-5
d_gene: TRBD1
j_gene: TRBJ2-3
CDR3aa: CASGLWTGQRADTQYF
CDR3nt: TGTGCTAGTGGTTTGTGGACAGGCCAGCGAGCGGATACGCAGTATTTT

abundance: few
v_gene: TRBV2
d_gene: TRBD2
j_gene: TRBJ2-5
CDR3aa: CASSAGTSDRETQYF
CDR3nt: TGTGCCAGCAGTGCTGGGACTAGCGATCGCGAGACCCAGTACTTC

abundance: -
v_gene: TRBV30
d_gene: TRBD1
j_gene: TRBJ1-1
CDR3aa: CAWRKVTGGSEAFF
CDR3nt: TGTGCCTGGAGAAAGGTGACAGGGGGTAGTGAAGCTTTCTTT

abundance: -
v_gene: TRBV14
d_gene: -
j_gene: TRBJ2-5
CDR3aa: CASSQDQGRAGETQYF
CDR3nt: TGTGCCAGCAGCCAAGATCAGGGTCGAGCGGGAGAGACCCAGTACTTC

abundance: -
v_gene: TRBV18
d_gene: TRBD1
j_gene: TRBJ2-5
CDR3aa: CASSPIQGSETQYF
CDR3nt: TGTGCCAGCTCACCAATACAGGGGTCAGAGACCCAGTACTTC

abundance: few
v_gene: TRBV19
d_gene: -
j_gene: TRBJ2-5
CDR3aa: CASSGAYKQETQYF
CDR3nt: TGTGCCAGTAGTGGAGCCTACAAGCAAGAGACCCAGTACTTC

abundance: -
v_gene: TRBV10-2
d_gene: -
j_gene: TRBJ2-7
CDR3aa: CASSEYLAGPYEQYF
CDR3nt: TGCGCCAGCAGTGAGTATTTGGCAGGGCCCTACGAGCAGTACTTC

abundance: -
v_gene: TRBV11-2
d_gene: -
j_gene: TRBJ2-7
CDR3aa: CASSSQGLQKGEQYF
CDR3nt: TGTGCCAGCAGCAGCCAGGGTTTGCAGAAGGGCGAGCAGTACTTC

abundance: -
v_gene: TRBV10-1
d_gene: -
j_gene: TRBJ1-2
CDR3aa: CASSEAGSYGYTF
CDR3nt: TGCGCCAGCAGTGAGGCAGGCTCCTATGGCTACACCTTC

abundance: once
v_gene: TRBV21-1
d_gene: -
j_gene: TRBJ2-1
CDR3aa: CASTSPGTHSYNEQFF
CDR3nt: TGTGCCAGCACTTCGCCCGGGACACATTCCTACAATGAGCAGTTCTTC

abundance: -
v_gene: TRBV7-2
d_gene: -
j_gene: TRBJ2-1
CDR3aa: CASTLGVFNEQFF
CDR3nt: TGTGCCAGCACCCTAGGGGTTTTTAATGAGCAGTTCTTC

abundance: once
v_gene: TRBV6-5
d_gene: TRBD1
j_gene: TRBJ1-1
CDR3aa: CASRRQGLDTEAFF
CDR3nt: TGTGCCAGCAGACGACAGGGTTTGGACACTGAAGCTTTCTTT